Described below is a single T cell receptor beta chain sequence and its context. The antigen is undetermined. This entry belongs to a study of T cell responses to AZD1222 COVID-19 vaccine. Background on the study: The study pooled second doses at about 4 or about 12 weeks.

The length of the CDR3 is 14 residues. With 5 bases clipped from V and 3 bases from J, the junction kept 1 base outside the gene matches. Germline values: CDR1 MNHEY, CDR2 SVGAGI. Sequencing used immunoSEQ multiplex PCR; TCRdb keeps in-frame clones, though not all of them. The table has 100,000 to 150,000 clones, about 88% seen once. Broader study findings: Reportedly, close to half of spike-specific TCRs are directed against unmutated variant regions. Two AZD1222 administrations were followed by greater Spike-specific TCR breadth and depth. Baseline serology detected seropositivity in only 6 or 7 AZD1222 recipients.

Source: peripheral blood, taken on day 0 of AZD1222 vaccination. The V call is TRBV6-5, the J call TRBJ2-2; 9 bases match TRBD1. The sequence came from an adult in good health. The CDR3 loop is CASSRDRDTGELFF. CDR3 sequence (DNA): TGTGCCAGCAGTCGGGACAGGGACACCGGGGAGCTGTTTTTT.